The T cell receptor beta chain under discussion was sequenced for a study of blood T cell repertoires in COVID-19. Study-level information: There were acute and convalescent COVID-19 samples, and they came from the United States, Italy and Spain.

Under the authors' procedure: How many nucleated cells were present was estimated from reference gene primer amplification. Libraries were prepared by immunoSEQ multiplex PCR; TCRdb keeps only in-frame clonotypes and omits some of them. V and J calls and clone size follow that table, whereas D and trimming were derived from the DNA. The sample includes approximately 280,000 clones, around 86% of them seen just once. The CDR3 extends over 14 amino acids. V shed 4 bases and J shed 5 bases, with 15 bases lying between them. Per the germline V gene, CDR1 is SGHRS and CDR2 is YFSETQ. The TCR comes from a man aged 50-59 years with acute or convalescent COVID-19. Sequencing input: peripheral blood. V gene TRBV5-1 combines with J gene TRBJ2-5, with a weak D call TRBD1 (6 bases). The CDR3 is CASSPPAGVETQYF. The CDR3 DNA reads TGCGCCAGCAGCCCCCCCGCAGGGGTGGAGACCCAGTACTTC.